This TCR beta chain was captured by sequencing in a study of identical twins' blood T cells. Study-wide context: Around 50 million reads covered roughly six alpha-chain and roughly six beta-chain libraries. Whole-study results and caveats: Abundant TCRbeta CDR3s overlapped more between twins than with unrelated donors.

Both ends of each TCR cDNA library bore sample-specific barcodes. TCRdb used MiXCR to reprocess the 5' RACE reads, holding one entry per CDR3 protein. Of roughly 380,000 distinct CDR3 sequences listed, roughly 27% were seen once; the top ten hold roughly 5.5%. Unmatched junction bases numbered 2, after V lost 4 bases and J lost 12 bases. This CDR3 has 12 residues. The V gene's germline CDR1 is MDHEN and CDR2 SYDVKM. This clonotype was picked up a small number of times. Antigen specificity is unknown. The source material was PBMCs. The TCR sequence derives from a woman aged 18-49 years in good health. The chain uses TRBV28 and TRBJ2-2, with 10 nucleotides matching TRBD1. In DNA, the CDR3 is TGTGCCAGCAGTTGGGACAGGGGAAAGCTGTTTTTT. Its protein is CASSWDRGKLFF.